The clone carrying this T cell receptor (beta chain) has at least ten counts. The source material, RNA transcripts, was used to amplify TCR beta CDR3 regions. When the TCR CDR3 underwent first-round RT-PCR, the HTBI primer set was used. MiXCR was run by TCRdb on the multiplex PCR reads, yielding one entry per CDR3 protein. Counted here are nearly 110,000 distinct CDR3 sequences, roughly 15% occurring once; the ten biggest clones make up about 44%. The sample originates from a study of T cells in Graves' hyperthyroidism and ophthalmopathy. V lost 4 bases, J lost 4 bases, and 9 bases stayed unmatched. The length of the CDR3 is 15 residues. Germline V gives CDR1 SEHNR, CDR2 FQNEAQ (reference sequence).

The source is a woman aged 50 to 65 with Graves' hyperthyroidism. What was sequenced was blood. The J gene is TRBJ1-1, the V gene TRBV7-9; TRBD1 aligns across 7 bases. The CDR3 bases are TGTGCCAGCAGCTCGGGACAGCCAAAGGGCACTGAAGCTTTCTTT. Protein product: CASSSGQPKGTEAFF. Variable domain in full (rest from reference TRBV7-9 and TRBJ1-1): DTGVSQNPRHKITKRGQNVTFRCDPISEHNRLYWYRQTLGQGPEFLTYFQNEAQLEKSRLLSDRFSAERPKGSFSTLEIQRTEQGDSAMYLCASSSGQPKGTEAFFGQGTRLTVV.